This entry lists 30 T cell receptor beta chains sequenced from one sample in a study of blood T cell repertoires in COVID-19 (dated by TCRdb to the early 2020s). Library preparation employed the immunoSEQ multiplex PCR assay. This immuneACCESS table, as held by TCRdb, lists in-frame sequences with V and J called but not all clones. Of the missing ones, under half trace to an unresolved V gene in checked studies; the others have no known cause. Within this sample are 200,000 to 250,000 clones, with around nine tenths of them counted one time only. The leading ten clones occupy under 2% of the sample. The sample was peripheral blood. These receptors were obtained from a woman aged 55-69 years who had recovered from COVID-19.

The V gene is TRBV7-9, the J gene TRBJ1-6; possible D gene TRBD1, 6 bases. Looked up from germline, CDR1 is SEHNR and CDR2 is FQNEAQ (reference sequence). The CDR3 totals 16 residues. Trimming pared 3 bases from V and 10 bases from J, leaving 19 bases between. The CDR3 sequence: CASSFYADSLGSPLHF. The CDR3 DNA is TGTGCCAGCAGCTTTTACGCGGACAGCCTCGGGTCACCCCTCCACTTT.

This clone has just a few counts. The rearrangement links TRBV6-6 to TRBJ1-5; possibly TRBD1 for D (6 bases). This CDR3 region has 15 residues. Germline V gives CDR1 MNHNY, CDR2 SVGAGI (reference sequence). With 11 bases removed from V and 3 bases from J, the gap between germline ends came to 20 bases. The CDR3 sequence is CAGGSGGGHNQPQHF. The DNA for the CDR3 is TGTGCCGGGGGCTCCGGCGGGGGGCACAATCAGCCCCAGCATTTT.

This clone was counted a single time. CDR3 DNA: TGTGCCAGCCCCACCGTGGCGGGGCTCAACACCGGGGAGCTGTTTTTT. This codes for CASPTVAGLNTGELFF. J is TRBJ2-2 and V is TRBV18; the D gene is possibly TRBD2 (6 bases). The germline V gene encodes CDR1 KGHSH and CDR2 LQKENI. The CDR3 length is 16 residues. V was cut by 8 bases and J by 2 bases, with 18 bases left in between.

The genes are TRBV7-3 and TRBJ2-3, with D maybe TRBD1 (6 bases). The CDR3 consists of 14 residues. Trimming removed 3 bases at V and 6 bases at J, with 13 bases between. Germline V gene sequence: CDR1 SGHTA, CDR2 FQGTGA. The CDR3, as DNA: TGTGCCAGCAGCTTGGGGGCTTCGGGGGATACGCAGTATTTT. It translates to CASSLGASGDTQYF. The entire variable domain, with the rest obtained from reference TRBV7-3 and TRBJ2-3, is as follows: GAGVSQTPSNKVTEKGKYVELRCDPISGHTALYWYRQSLGQGPEFLIYFQGTGAADDSGLPNDRFFAVRPEGSVSTLKIQRTERGDSAVYLCASSLGASGDTQYFGPGTRLTVL.

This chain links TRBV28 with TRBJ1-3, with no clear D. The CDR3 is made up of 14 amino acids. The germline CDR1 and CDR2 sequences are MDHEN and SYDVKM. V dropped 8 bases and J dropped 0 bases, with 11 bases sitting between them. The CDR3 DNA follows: TGTGCCAGCGAGGATGGAAGCTCTGGAAACACCATATATTTT. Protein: CASEDGSSGNTIYF.

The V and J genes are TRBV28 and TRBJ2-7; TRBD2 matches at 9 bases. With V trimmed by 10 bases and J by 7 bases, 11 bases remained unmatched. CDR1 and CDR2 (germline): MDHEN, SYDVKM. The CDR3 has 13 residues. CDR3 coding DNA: TGTGCCACCGCGGGGGGGGCCGATCGAGAGCAGTACTTC. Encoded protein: CATAGGADREQYF.

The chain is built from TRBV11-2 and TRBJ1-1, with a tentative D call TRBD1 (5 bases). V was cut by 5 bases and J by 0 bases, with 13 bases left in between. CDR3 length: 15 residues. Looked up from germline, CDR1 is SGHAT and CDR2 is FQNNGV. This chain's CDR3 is CASSPDSPMNTEAFF. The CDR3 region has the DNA TGTGCCAGCAGCCCAGACAGTCCGATGAACACTGAAGCTTTCTTT.

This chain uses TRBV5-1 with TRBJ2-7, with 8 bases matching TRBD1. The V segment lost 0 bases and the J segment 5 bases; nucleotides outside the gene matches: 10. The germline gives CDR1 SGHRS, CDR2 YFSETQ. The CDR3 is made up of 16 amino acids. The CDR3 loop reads CASSLGGGQGGHEQYF. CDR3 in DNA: TGCGCCAGCAGCTTGGGGGGCGGACAGGGAGGCCACGAGCAGTACTTC.

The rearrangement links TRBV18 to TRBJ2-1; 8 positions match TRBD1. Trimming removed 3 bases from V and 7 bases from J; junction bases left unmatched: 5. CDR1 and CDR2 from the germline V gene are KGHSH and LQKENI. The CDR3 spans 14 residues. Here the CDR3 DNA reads TGTGCCAGCTCACCTTCGAGACAGGGGAATGAGCAGTTCTTC. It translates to CASSPSRQGNEQFF.

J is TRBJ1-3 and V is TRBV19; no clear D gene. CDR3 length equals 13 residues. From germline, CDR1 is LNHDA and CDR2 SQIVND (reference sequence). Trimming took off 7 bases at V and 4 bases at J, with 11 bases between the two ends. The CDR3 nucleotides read TGTGCCAGTACCCCAGTCTCGGGAAACACCATATATTTT. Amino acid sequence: CASTPVSGNTIYF.

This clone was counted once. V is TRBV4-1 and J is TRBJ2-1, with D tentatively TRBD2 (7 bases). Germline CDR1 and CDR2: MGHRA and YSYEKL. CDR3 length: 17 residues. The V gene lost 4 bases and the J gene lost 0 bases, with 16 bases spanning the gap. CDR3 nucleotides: TGCGCCAGCAGCCCCAGAAGGGGGGGGGCCTCCTACAATGAGCAGTTCTTC. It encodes CASSPRRGGASYNEQFF.

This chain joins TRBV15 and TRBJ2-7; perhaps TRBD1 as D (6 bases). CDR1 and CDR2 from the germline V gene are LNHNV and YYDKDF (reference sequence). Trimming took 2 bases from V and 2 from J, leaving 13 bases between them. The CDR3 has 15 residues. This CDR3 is CATSRFRGRAYEQYF. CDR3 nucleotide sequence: TGTGCCACCAGCAGATTTAGGGGGAGAGCCTACGAGCAGTACTTC.

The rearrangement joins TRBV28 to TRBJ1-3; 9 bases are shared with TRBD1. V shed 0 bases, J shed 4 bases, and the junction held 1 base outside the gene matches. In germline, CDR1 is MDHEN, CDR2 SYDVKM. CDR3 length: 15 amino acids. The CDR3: CASSLWGTGGNTIYF. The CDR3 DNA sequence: TGTGCCAGCAGTTTATGGGGGACAGGGGGAAACACCATATATTTT.

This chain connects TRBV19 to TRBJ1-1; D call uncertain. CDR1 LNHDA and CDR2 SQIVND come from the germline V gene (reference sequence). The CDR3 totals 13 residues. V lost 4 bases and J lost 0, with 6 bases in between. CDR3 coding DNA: TGTGCCAGTAGTAGCCAGATGAACACTGAAGCTTTCTTT. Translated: CASSSQMNTEAFF.

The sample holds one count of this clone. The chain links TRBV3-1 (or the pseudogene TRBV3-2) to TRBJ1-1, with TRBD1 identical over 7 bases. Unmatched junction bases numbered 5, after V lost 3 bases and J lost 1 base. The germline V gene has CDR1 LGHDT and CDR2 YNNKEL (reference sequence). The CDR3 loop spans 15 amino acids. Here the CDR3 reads CASSHYGQENTEAFF. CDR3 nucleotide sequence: TGTGCCAGCAGCCATTACGGACAGGAGAACACTGAAGCTTTCTTT.

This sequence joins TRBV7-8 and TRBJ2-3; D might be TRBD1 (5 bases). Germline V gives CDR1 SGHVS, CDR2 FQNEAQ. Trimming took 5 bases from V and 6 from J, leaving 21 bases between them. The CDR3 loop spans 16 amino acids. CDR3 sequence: CASSLERQPPPDTQYF. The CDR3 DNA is TGTGCCAGCAGCCTCGAAAGACAGCCGCCCCCCGATACGCAGTATTTT.

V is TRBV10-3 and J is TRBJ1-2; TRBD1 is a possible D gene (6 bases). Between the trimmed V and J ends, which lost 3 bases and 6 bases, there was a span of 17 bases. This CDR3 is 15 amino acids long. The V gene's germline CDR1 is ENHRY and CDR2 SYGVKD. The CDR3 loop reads CAISEPPHRVHGYTF. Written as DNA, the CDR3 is TGTGCCATCAGTGAACCTCCGCACAGGGTCCATGGCTACACCTTC.

The CDR3 DNA sequence: TGTGCCAGTAGTTTCCAGGTGAACACTGAAGCTTTCTTT. Its protein product is CASSFQVNTEAFF. V and J are TRBV19 and TRBJ1-1; no clear D. Trimming removed 5 bases at V and 0 bases at J, with 7 bases between. Germline CDR1 LNHDA, CDR2 SQIVND (reference sequence). The CDR3 contains 13 residues.

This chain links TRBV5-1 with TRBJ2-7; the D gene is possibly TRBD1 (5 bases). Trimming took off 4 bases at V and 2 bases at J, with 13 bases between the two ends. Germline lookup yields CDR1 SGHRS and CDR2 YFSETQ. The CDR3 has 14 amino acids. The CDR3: CASSQGTVTYEQYF. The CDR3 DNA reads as TGCGCCAGCAGCCAGGGAACAGTAACCTACGAGCAGTACTTC.

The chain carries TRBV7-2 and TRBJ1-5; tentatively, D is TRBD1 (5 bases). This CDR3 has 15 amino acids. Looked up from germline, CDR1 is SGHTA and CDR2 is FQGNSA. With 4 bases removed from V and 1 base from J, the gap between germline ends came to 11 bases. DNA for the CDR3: TGTGCCAGCAGCTCAGGTGGGGCCAGCAATCAGCCCCAGCATTTT. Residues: CASSSGGASNQPQHF.

CDR3 region: CASSRSGAVGDEQFF. CDR3 nucleotide sequence: TGTGCCAGCAGCCGGAGCGGGGCGGTGGGAGATGAGCAGTTCTTC. This chain uses TRBV11-2 with TRBJ2-1; TRBD2 aligns across 7 bases. Per germline, CDR1 SGHAT and CDR2 FQNNGV. This CDR3 has 15 amino acids. Trimming removed 5 bases from V and 8 bases from J; junction bases left unmatched: 12. Full variable domain (missing parts from reference TRBV11-2 and TRBJ2-1): EAGVAQSPRYKIIEKRQSVAFWCNPISGHATLYWYQQILGQGPKLLIQFQNNGVVDDSQLPKDRFSAERLKGVDSTLKIQPAKLEDSAVYLCASSRSGAVGDEQFFGPGTRLTVL.

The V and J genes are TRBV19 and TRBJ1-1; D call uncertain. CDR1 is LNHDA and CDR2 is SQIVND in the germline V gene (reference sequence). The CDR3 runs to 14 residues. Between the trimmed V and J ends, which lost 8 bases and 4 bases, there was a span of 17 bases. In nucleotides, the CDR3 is TGTGCCAGTCATGAGGGCCGCCTTGGCACTGAAGCTTTCTTT. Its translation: CASHEGRLGTEAFF.

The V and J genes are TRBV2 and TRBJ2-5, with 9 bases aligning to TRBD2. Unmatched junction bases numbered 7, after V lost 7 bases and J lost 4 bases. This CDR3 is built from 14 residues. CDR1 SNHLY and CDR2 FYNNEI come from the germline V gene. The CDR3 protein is CASKQGLARETQYF. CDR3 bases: TGTGCCAGCAAACAAGGACTAGCGAGAGAGACCCAGTACTTC.

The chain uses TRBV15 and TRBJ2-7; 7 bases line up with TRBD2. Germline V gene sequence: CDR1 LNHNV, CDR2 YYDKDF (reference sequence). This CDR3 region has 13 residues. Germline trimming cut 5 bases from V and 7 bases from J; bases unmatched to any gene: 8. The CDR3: CATSPYPRGEQYF. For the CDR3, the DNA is TGTGCCACCAGCCCCTATCCGCGGGGGGAGCAGTACTTC.

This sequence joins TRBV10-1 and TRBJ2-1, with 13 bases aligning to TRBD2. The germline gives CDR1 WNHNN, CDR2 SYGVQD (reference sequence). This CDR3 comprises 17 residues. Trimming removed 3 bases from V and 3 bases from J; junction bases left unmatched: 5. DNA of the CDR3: TGCGCCAGCAGTGACCCGGGACTAGCGGGGAACTACAATGAGCAGTTCTTC. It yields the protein CASSDPGLAGNYNEQFF.

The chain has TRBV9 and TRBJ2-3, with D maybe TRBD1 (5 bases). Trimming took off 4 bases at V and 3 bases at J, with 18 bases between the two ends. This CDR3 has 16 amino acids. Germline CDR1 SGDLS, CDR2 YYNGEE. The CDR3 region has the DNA TGTGCCAGCAGCATCCATAGGGGCAGACTGACAGATACGCAGTATTTT. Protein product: CASSIHRGRLTDTQYF. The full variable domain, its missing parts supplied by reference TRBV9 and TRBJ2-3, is DSGVTQTPKHLITATGQRVTLRCSPRSGDLSVYWYQQSLDQGLQFLIQYYNGEERAKGNILERFSAQQFPDLHSELNLSSLELGDSALYFCASSIHRGRLTDTQYFGPGTRLTVL.

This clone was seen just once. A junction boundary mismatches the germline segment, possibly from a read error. CDR3 amino acids: CASSLGLASYNEQFF. The CDR3 region has the DNA TGTGCTAGCAGCTTAGGTTTAGCGAGCTACAATGAGCAGTTCTTC. The V and J genes are TRBV7-7 and TRBJ2-1; possibly TRBD2 for D (5 bases). Germline loops: CDR1 SSHAT, CDR2 FNYEAQ (reference sequence). CDR3 length: 15 amino acids.

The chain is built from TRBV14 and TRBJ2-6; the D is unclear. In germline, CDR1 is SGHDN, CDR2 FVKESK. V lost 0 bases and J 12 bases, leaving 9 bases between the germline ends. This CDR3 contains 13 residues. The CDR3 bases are TGTGCCAGCAGCCAAGATATCCCTCCCGTCCTGACTTTC. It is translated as CASSQDIPPVLTF.

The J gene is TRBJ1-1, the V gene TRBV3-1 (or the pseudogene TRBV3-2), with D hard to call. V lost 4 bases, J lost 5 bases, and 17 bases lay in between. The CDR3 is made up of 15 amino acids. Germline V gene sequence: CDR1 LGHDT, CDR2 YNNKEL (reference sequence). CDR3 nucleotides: TGTGCCAGCAGCCCTATACCTGGCCCGAGGACTGAAGCTTTCTTT. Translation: CASSPIPGPRTEAFF.

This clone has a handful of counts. CDR3 sequence reads: CASSGSAGGTDTQYF. The CDR3 nucleotides are TGTGCCAGCAGCGGGAGCGCGGGGGGGACAGATACGCAGTATTTT. The chain couples TRBV9 to TRBJ2-3; 9 bases match TRBD2. This CDR3 is 15 amino acids long. The V and J ends lost 3 bases and 3 bases, in that order; junction bases with no gene match: 5. Germline loops: CDR1 SGDLS, CDR2 YYNGEE.